This TCR beta chain was captured in a study of cytomegalovirus exposure and HLA in healthy donors. Study-level findings and limits: Common viral pathogens (according to a later analysis) appeared linked to several of the most significant clusters. Within an earlier analysis, most TCR beta V segments proved productive either about 87% or about 30% of the time. The only immune exposure information that was available was CMV serostatus.

Primers included in the PCR were 60 Vbeta and 13 Jbeta primers. Sequenced by immunoSEQ multiplex PCR; TCRdb stores in-frame clones only, minus some. Here the sample spans some 150,000 clones, 70% to 85% being singletons. Deletions cut 0 bases from V and 6 bases from J, with 14 bases between. The germline gives CDR1 MGHDK, CDR2 SYGVNS. This CDR3 contains 16 residues. Concerning this clone: The antigen is unknown. This same CDR3 is encoded by further DNA sequences in the sample.

V and J are TRBV25-1 and TRBJ2-2, with D possibly matching TRBD1 (6 bases). Sequencing was performed on PBMCs. The receptor's source is a man younger than 40 in good health and CMV-seropositive. The CDR3 sequence: CASSEYFGQSPGELFF. Written as DNA, the CDR3 is TGTGCCAGCAGTGAATATTTCGGACAGTCCCCCGGGGAGCTGTTTTTT. Full variable domain (missing parts from reference TRBV25-1 and TRBJ2-2): EADIYQTPRYLVIGTGKKITLECSQTMGHDKMYWYQQDPGMELHLIHYSYGVNSTEKGDLSSESTVSRIRTEHFPLTLESARPSHTSQYLCASSEYFGQSPGELFFGEGSRLTVL.